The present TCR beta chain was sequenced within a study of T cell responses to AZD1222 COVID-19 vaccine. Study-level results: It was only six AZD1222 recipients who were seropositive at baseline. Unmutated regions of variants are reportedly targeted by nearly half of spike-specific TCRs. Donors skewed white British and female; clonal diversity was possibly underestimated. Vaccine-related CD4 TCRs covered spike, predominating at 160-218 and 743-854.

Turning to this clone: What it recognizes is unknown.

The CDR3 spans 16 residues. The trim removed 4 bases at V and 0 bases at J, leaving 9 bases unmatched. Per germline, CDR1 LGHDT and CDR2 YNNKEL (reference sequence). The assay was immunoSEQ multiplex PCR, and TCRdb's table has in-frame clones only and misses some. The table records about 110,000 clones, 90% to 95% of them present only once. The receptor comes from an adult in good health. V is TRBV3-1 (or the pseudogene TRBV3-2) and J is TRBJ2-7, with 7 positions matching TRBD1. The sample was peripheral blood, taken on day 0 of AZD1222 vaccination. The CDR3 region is CASSRKPGQTSYEQYF. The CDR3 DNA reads TGTGCCAGCAGCCGAAAACCGGGACAGACCTCCTACGAGCAGTACTTC.